One and the same sample provided the 30 T cell receptor beta chains below, sequenced in a study of T cells in Graves' hyperthyroidism and ophthalmopathy. Amplification yielded TCR beta CDR3 regions, with RNA transcripts as the source. During a first-round RT-PCR of the TCR CDR3, the HTBI primer set was used. TCRdb re-called the multiplex PCR reads through MiXCR, storing one row per CDR3 protein. Found here are about 640,000 distinct CDR3 sequences, less than 25% of them singletons; the top ten hold 34%. The sample comprised blood. These receptors all come from a man aged 30 to 45 with Graves' ophthalmopathy.

This clonotype was recorded many times. The rearrangement links TRBV27 to TRBJ1-5, with D hard to call. V shed 0 bases and J shed 5 bases, with 5 bases lying between them. The CDR3 spans 13 residues. Germline V gives CDR1 MNHEY, CDR2 SMNVEV (reference sequence). The CDR3 reads CASSLSWDQPQHF. The CDR3 DNA follows: TGTGCCAGCAGTTTATCCTGGGATCAGCCCCAGCATTTT.

The chain has TRBV9 and TRBJ2-1; D gene uncertain. The germline gives CDR1 SGDLS, CDR2 YYNGEE. The CDR3 spans 14 residues. V lost 1 base and J lost 2, with 7 bases in between. The CDR3 is CASSVYATYNEQFF. The CDR3 DNA sequence: TGTGCCAGCAGCGTATACGCCACCTACAATGAGCAGTTCTTC.

CDR3 coding DNA: TGTGCCAGCAGCGCCGCGCAGGTCGGGGCTGGGGCCAACGTCCTGACTTTC. This codes for CASSAAQVGAGANVLTF. This sequence joins TRBV7-2 and TRBJ2-6, with D perhaps matching TRBD2 (5 bases). From germline, CDR1 is SGHTA and CDR2 FQGNSA. The CDR3 runs to 17 residues. Deletions cut 5 bases from V and 2 bases from J, with 16 bases between.

This clonotype was picked up a small number of times. V and J are TRBV7-4 and TRBJ2-1; 11 nucleotides line up with TRBD2. Trimming took 1 base from V and 8 from J; bases not matched to a gene: 4. Germline V gives CDR1 SGHVT, CDR2 SQSDAQ. This CDR3 has 15 amino acids. Here the CDR3 reads CASSLVTSGIYEQFF. In DNA, the CDR3 is TGTGCCAGCAGCTTAGTGACTAGCGGGATATATGAGCAGTTCTTC.

There are a few counts of this clonotype. This chain uses TRBV20-1 with TRBJ2-5; a possible D gene is TRBD1 (5 bases). The CDR3 has 12 residues. V lost 3 bases, J lost 3 bases, and 8 bases lay in between. Germline V gene data show CDR1 as DFQATT and CDR2 as SNEGSKA (reference sequence). The DNA for the CDR3 is TGCAGTGCTAGCGGACATGAAGAGACCCAGTACTTC. Translating it yields CSASGHEETQYF.

The V and J genes are TRBV2 and TRBJ2-3; D might be TRBD2 (5 bases). Per germline, CDR1 SNHLY and CDR2 FYNNEI. The CDR3 contains 13 residues. V dropped 3 bases and J dropped 6 bases, with 10 bases sitting between them. This CDR3 is CASSEVGEDTQYF. The CDR3 coding sequence is TGTGCCAGCAGTGAGGTCGGGGAGGATACGCAGTATTTT. The whole variable domain, filled in from reference TRBV2 and TRBJ2-3, reads EPEVTQTPSHQVTQMGQEVILRCVPISNHLYFYWYRQILGQKVEFLVSFYNNEISEKSEIFDDQFSVERPDGSNFTLKIRSTKLEDSAMYFCASSEVGEDTQYFGPGTRLTVL.

This clonotype was counted between two and nine times. This chain joins TRBV6-1 and TRBJ2-7; 7 bases are shared with TRBD1. CDR1 is MNHNS and CDR2 is SASEGT in the germline V gene. Germline trimming cut 2 bases from V and 0 bases from J; bases unmatched to any gene: 7. The CDR3 sequence is 16 residues long. CDR3 sequence (DNA): TGTGCCAGCAGTGAATCGGGACAGAGGAGCTCCTACGAGCAGTACTTC. Protein sequence: CASSESGQRSSYEQYF.

The V gene is TRBV4-3, the J gene TRBJ1-5, with TRBD1 identical over 9 bases. The CDR3 runs 15 residues. After removal of 0 bases from V and 6 bases from J, the junction contained 3 bases not matched to a gene. Germline V CDR1 and CDR2: LGHNA, YSLEER. This chain's CDR3 is CASSQETGGSQPQHF. The CDR3 nucleotides are TGCGCCAGCAGCCAAGAAACAGGGGGCAGTCAGCCCCAGCATTTT.

This clonotype was seen repeatedly, ten times or more. The rearrangement joins TRBV11-2 to TRBJ2-1; 10 bases line up with TRBD1. The V segment lost 6 bases and the J segment 5 bases; nucleotides outside the gene matches: 1. Germline V lookup: CDR1 SGHAT, CDR2 FQNNGV. The CDR3 sequence is 13 residues long. CDR3 nucleotides: TGTGCCAGCAGGGACAGGGGGAACAATGAGCAGTTCTTC. Translated: CASRDRGNNEQFF.

The gene calls are TRBV2 and TRBJ2-7; D uncertain. CDR1 and CDR2 from the germline V gene are SNHLY and FYNNEI. V gave up 6 bases and J gave up 6 bases, with 12 bases separating them. There are 12 residues in the CDR3. The CDR3 DNA reads TGTGCCAGCAGCTCGGTCCTAGGCGAGCAGTACTTC. Its translation is CASSSVLGEQYF.

In this sample, this clonotype turned up a few times. This sequence joins TRBV19 and TRBJ1-1; D is possibly TRBD1 (6 bases). V was trimmed by 6 bases and J by 4 bases, leaving 15 bases between them. Germline CDR1 is LNHDA and CDR2 is SQIVND (reference sequence). This CDR3 is built from 14 residues. In DNA form, the CDR3 reads TGTGCCAGTAGCGCCAGGGGATGGTTCACTGAAGCTTTCTTT. Translated, it gives CASSARGWFTEAFF.

The chain employs TRBV12-3 or TRBV12-4 and TRBJ2-1; no clear D. This CDR3 spans 12 amino acids. The ends were cut back, 2 bases at V and 8 bases at J, with 7 bases in the middle. CDR3 residues: CASSLMRDEQFF. CDR3 bases: TGTGCCAGCAGTTTAATGAGAGATGAGCAGTTCTTC.

A few counts support this clonotype. The rearrangement joins TRBV5-4 to TRBJ2-1; 9 bases fit TRBD2. CDR3 length: 15 amino acids. The trim removed 4 bases at V and 3 bases at J, leaving 5 bases unmatched. The germline gives CDR1 SGHNT, CDR2 YYREEE (reference sequence). In nucleotides, the CDR3 is TGTGCCAGCAGCGCGGGGGGGGACCGCTACAATGAGCAGTTCTTC. It yields the protein CASSAGGDRYNEQFF.

This clonotype was detected only a few times. The gene calls are TRBV29-1 and TRBJ1-2; no definite D call. This CDR3 contains 12 residues. Germline V gives CDR1 SQVTM, CDR2 ANQGSEA. With 3 bases removed from V and 4 bases from J, the gap between germline ends came to 9 bases. CDR3 sequence reads: CSVEARVYGYTF. The CDR3 coding sequence is TGCAGCGTTGAGGCCCGTGTCTATGGCTACACCTTC.

The chain uses TRBV9 and TRBJ1-5; TRBD1 agrees at 7 bases. CDR3 length equals 15 residues. The V gene end was trimmed by 4 bases and the J gene end by 2 bases; junction bases not matched to a gene: 6. CDR1 and CDR2 from the germline V gene are SGDLS and YYNGEE. CDR3 nucleotides: TGTGCCAGCAGCCCAGGGGGGGAAGGCAATCAGCCCCAGCATTTT. This gives the protein CASSPGGEGNQPQHF.

This clonotype was counted ten times or more. The V call is TRBV7-2, the J call TRBJ2-7; weak D call: TRBD2 (6 bases). Per germline, CDR1 SGHTA and CDR2 FQGNSA. The CDR3 is 15 amino acids. V lost 0 bases to trimming and J lost 0 bases, with 9 bases between them. CDR3 loop: CASSLAGTLSYEQYF. CDR3 DNA sequence: TGTGCCAGCAGCTTAGCCGGGACTCTCTCCTACGAGCAGTACTTC.

This clonotype was detected a few times. The chain recombines TRBV2 with TRBJ1-1, with D unresolved. V lost 6 bases to trimming and J lost 5 bases, with 10 bases between them. The CDR3 has 12 residues. Germline CDR1 is SNHLY and CDR2 is FYNNEI. In DNA form, the CDR3 reads TGTGCCAGCAGGGTTAGAAGAACTGAAGCTTTCTTT. Translated: CASRVRRTEAFF.

The rearrangement uses TRBV30 and TRBJ2-2; D gene ambiguous. The CDR3 consists of 15 residues. V lost 0 bases and J lost 6, with 14 bases in between. Germline CDR1 is GTSNPN and CDR2 is SVGIG (reference sequence). The CDR3 coding sequence is TGTGCCTGGAGTGTAAGCGTGGCTAATGCCGGGGAGCTGTTTTTT. This gives the protein CAWSVSVANAGELFF. Full variable domain (missing parts from reference TRBV30 and TRBJ2-2): SQTIHQWPATLVQPVGSPLSLECTVEGTSNPNLYWYRQAAGRGLQLLFYSVGIGQISSEVPQNLSASRPQDRQFILSSKKLLLSDSGFYLCAWSVSVANAGELFFGEGSRLTVL.

The rearrangement uses TRBV28 and TRBJ2-7; tentative D call: TRBD2 (5 bases). Germline assignment: CDR1 MDHEN and CDR2 SYDVKM. Trimming cost V 3 bases and J 0 bases, with 9 bases left between them. The CDR3 consists of 14 residues. The CDR3 spells CASSFGINSYEQYF. For the CDR3, the DNA is TGTGCCAGCAGTTTCGGGATTAACTCCTACGAGCAGTACTTC.

The chain is built from TRBV20-1 and TRBJ2-2; D is ambiguous. CDR3 length: 13 amino acids. V gave up 5 bases and J gave up 7 bases, with 14 bases separating them. The V gene's germline CDR1 is DFQATT and CDR2 SNEGSKA (reference sequence). DNA for the CDR3: TGCAGTGCTCTTGACTGGAGTGTCGGGGAGCTGTTTTTT. This codes for CSALDWSVGELFF.

J is TRBJ1-1 and V is TRBV6-2 or TRBV6-3; TRBD1 might be the D (5 bases). V was cut by 6 bases and J by 1 base, with 12 bases left in between. This CDR3 has 14 amino acids. Germline CDR1 MNHEY, CDR2 SVGEGT. The CDR3 protein is CASRRQRANTEAFF. The DNA for the CDR3 is TGTGCCAGCAGAAGACAGAGGGCGAACACTGAAGCTTTCTTT.

This clonotype was recorded at least ten times. This rearrangement joins TRBV10-3 to TRBJ2-7; D ambiguous. Trimming stripped 2 bases from V and 4 bases from J, with 3 bases between. Germline assignment: CDR1 ENHRY and CDR2 SYGVKD. This CDR3 spans 11 amino acids. The CDR3 region is CAISEAYEQYF. In DNA form, the CDR3 reads TGTGCCATCAGTGAGGCATACGAGCAGTACTTC.

Only a few counts were recorded for this clonotype. The rearrangement uses TRBV6-1 and TRBJ1-3, with D uncertain. The CDR3 contains 15 residues. Trimming removed 7 bases at V and 5 bases at J, with 18 bases between. Germline CDR1 reads MNHNS; CDR2 reads SASEGT. The CDR3 DNA sequence: TGTGCCAGCACCCAACGCAAAGGTCAGAGAAACACCATATATTTT. This gives the protein CASTQRKGQRNTIYF.

This clonotype turned up a few times. The rearrangement links TRBV6-1 to TRBJ2-5; the match to TRBD2 covers 15 bases. CDR3 length: 16 amino acids. Germline loops: CDR1 MNHNS, CDR2 SASEGT. J lost 5 bases, V lost 5 bases, and 6 bases had no gene match. CDR3 in amino acids: CASSPGLAGGWETQYF. The CDR3 region has the DNA TGTGCCAGCAGTCCCGGACTAGCGGGAGGGTGGGAGACCCAGTACTTC.

J is TRBJ1-1 and V is TRBV6-1; TRBD1 matches at 7 bases. Germline CDR1 and CDR2: MNHNS and SASEGT. The CDR3 runs to 14 residues. V was clipped by 0 bases and J by 8 bases; unmatched bases: 6. In DNA, the CDR3 is TGTGCCAGCAGTGAAGCGACGGGACAGCCCGAAGCTTTCTTT. Translated: CASSEATGQPEAFF.

The V and J genes are TRBV29-1 and TRBJ2-1; 11 bases agree with TRBD2. CDR3 length: 14 residues. Germline CDR1 SQVTM, CDR2 ANQGSEA. J was trimmed by 8 bases and V by 2 bases; bases with no gene match: 5. As DNA, the CDR3 is TGCAGCGTTGAACTACTAGCGGGAGTCCATGAGCAGTTCTTC. Translated, it gives CSVELLAGVHEQFF.

This clonotype has a handful of counts. V and J are TRBV9 and TRBJ2-3, with 10 bases aligning to TRBD2. Looked up from germline, CDR1 is SGDLS and CDR2 is YYNGEE. Trimming cost V 3 bases and J 0 bases; bases outside gene matches: 4. The CDR3 runs to 16 residues. CDR3 sequence: CASSGGLASSTDTQYF. Here the CDR3 DNA reads TGTGCCAGCAGCGGGGGACTAGCGTCAAGCACAGATACGCAGTATTTT.

This clonotype was detected only a few times. The V gene is TRBV9, the J gene TRBJ2-3; 8 bases agree with TRBD2. The junction had 5 bases not matched to a gene; V was cut back by 0 bases and J by 2 bases. This CDR3 region has 16 residues. Germline V gene data show CDR1 as SGDLS and CDR2 as YYNGEE. CDR3 loop: CASSVGQREPTDTQYF. CDR3 DNA: TGTGCCAGCAGCGTAGGACAGCGGGAGCCCACAGATACGCAGTATTTT.

The gene calls are TRBV4-1 and TRBJ2-7, with 8 bases lining up with TRBD2. Germline V gives CDR1 MGHRA, CDR2 YSYEKL. The V gene end was trimmed by 6 bases and the J gene end by 5 bases; junction bases not matched to a gene: 15. The CDR3 sequence is 16 residues long. As DNA, the CDR3 is TGCGCCAGCAGGGACAGACTCGGGACTAGAATCCACGAGCAGTACTTC. Residues: CASRDRLGTRIHEQYF.

This clonotype was counted ten times or more. The V call is TRBV2, the J call TRBJ2-1; 8 bases align to TRBD2. With V trimmed by 0 bases and J by 4 bases, 5 bases remained unmatched. CDR3 length: 16 amino acids. Looked up from germline, CDR1 is SNHLY and CDR2 is FYNNEI. The CDR3 DNA sequence: TGTGCCAGCAGTGAAGCACTAGCGGAGACATACAATGAGCAGTTCTTC. This codes for CASSEALAETYNEQFF.